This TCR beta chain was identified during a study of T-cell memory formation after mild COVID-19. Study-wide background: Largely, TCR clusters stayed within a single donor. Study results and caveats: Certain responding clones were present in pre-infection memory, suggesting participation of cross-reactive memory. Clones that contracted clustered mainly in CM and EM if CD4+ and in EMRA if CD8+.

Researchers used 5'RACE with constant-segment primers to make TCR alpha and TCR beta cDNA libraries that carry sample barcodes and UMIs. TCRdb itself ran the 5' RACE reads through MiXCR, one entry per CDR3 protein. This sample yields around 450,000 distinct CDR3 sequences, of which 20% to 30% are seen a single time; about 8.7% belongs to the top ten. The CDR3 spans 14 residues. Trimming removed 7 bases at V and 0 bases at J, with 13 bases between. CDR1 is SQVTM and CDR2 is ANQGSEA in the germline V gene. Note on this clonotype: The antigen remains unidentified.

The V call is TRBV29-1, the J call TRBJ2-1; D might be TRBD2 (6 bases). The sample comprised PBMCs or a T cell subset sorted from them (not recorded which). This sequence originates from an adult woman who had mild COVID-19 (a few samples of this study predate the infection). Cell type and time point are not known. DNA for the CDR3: TGCAGCGCTCGGGAGTTCGGCTCCTACAATGAGCAGTTCTTC. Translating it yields CSAREFGSYNEQFF.